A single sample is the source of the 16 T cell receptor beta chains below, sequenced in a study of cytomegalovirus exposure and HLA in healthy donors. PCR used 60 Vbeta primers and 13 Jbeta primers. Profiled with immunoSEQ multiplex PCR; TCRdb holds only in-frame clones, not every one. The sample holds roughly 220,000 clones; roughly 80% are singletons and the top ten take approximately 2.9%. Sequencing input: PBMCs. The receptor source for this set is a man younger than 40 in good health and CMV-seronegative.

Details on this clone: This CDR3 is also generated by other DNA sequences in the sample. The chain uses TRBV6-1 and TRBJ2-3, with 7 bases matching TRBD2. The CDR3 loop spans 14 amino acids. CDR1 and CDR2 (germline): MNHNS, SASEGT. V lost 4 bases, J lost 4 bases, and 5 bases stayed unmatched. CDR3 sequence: CASSGLAGADTQYF. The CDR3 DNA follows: TGTGCCAGCAGTGGACTAGCCGGGGCAGATACGCAGTATTTT.

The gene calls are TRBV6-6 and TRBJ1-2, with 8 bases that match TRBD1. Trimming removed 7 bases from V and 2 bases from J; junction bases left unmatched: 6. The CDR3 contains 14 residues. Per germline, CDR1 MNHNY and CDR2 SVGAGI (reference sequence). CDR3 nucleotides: TGTGCCAGCACCTACCGGACAGGGAACTATGGCTACACCTTC. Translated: CASTYRTGNYGYTF.

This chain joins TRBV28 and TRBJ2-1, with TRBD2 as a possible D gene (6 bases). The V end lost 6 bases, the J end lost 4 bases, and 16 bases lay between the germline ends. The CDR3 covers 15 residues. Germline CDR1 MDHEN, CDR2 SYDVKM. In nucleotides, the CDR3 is TGTGCCAGCAGCCCCGCGGGGACCCTTTACAATGAGCAGTTCTTC. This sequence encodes CASSPAGTLYNEQFF.

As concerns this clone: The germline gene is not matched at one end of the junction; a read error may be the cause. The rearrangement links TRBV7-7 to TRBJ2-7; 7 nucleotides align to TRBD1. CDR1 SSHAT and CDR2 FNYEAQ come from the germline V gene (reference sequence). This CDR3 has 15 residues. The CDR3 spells CASSPGTASQYEQYF. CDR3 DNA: TGTGCTAGCAGCCCTGGGACAGCTAGTCAATACGAGCAGTACTTC.

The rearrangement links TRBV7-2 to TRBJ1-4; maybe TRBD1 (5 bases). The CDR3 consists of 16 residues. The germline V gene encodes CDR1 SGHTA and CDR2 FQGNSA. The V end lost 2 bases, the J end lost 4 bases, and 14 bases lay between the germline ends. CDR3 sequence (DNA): TGTGCCAGCAGCTTAAATGGGGCGGCCCATAATGAAAAACTGTTTTTT. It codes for CASSLNGAAHNEKLFF.

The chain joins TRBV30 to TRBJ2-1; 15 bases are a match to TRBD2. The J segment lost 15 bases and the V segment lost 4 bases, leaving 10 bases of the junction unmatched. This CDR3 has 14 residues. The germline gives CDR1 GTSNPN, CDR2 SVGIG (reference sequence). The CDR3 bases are TGTGCCTGGATGGGGACTAGCGGGGGGTTGGAGATGTTCTTC. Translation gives CAWMGTSGGLEMFF.

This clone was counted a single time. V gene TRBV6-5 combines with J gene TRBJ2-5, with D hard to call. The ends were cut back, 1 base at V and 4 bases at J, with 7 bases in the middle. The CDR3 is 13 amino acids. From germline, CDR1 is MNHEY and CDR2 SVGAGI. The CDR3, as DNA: TGTGCCAGCAGTTACTTGAGCGCAGAGACCCAGTACTTC. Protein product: CASSYLSAETQYF.

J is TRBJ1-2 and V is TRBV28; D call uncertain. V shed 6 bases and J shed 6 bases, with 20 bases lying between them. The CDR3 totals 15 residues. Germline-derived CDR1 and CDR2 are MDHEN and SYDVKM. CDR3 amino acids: CASSQPGGGANGYTF. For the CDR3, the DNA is TGTGCCAGCAGCCAACCCGGCGGCGGAGCAAATGGCTACACCTTC.

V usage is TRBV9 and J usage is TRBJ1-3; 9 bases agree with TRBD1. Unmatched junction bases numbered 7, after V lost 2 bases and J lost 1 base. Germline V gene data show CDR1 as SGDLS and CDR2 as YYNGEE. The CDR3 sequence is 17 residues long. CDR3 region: CASSVAGTGRSGNTIYF. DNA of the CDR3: TGTGCCAGCAGCGTGGCCGGGACAGGGAGGTCTGGAAACACCATATATTTT.

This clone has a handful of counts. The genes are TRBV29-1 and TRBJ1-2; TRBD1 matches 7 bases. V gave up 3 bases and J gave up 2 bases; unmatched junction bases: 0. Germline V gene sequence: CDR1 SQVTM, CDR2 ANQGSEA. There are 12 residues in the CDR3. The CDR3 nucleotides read TGCAGCGTTGACAGGGGGAACTATGGCTACACCTTC. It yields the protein CSVDRGNYGYTF.

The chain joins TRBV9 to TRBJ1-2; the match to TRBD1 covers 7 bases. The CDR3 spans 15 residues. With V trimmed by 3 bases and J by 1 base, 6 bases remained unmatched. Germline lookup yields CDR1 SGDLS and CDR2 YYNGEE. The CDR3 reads CASSASGTVNYGYTF. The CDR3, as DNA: TGTGCCAGCAGCGCCTCCGGGACAGTTAACTATGGCTACACCTTC.

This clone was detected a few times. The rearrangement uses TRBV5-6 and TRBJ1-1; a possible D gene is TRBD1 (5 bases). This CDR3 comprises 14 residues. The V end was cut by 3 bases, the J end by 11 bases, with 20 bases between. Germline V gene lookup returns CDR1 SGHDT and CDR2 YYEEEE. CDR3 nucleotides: TGTGCCAGCAGCTGGCAGGGTAGCACAACGCGGGCTTTCTTT. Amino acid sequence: CASSWQGSTTRAFF.

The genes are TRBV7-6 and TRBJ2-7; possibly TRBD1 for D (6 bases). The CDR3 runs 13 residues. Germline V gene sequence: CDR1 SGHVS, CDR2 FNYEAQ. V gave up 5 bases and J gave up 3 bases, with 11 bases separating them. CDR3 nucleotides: TGTGCCAGCAGCAAAGGACAGTTCTACGAGCAGTACTTC. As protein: CASSKGQFYEQYF.

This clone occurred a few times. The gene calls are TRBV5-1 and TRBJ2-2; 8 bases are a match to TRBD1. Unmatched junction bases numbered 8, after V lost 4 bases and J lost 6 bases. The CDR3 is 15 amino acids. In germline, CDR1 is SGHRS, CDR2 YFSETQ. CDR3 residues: CASSRKTGVPGELFF. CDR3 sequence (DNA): TGCGCCAGCAGCCGGAAGACAGGGGTTCCCGGGGAGCTGTTTTTT.

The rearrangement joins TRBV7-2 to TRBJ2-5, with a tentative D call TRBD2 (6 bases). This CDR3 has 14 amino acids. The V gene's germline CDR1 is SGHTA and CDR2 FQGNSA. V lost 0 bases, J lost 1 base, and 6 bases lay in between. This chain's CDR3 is CASSLAGLQETQYF. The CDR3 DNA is TGTGCCAGCAGCTTAGCGGGACTCCAAGAGACCCAGTACTTC. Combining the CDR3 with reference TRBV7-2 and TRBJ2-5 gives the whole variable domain GAGVSQSPSNKVTEKGKDVELRCDPISGHTALYWYRQSLGQGLEFLIYFQGNSAPDKSGLPSDRFSAERTGGSVSTLTIQRTQQEDSAVYLCASSLAGLQETQYFGPGTRLLVL.

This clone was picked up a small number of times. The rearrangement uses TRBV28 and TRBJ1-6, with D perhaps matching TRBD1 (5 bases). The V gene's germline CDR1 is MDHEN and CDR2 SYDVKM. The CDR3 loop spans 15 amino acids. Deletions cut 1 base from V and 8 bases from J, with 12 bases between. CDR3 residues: CASSLYGGPDSPLHF. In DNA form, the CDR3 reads TGTGCCAGCAGTTTATACGGGGGTCCCGATTCACCCCTCCACTTT.